This T cell receptor (beta chain) was sequenced during a study of T cells after yellow fever vaccination. Broader study findings: Subsequent to the booster, the majority of primary-vaccination clones reappeared (around 96% CD4, approximately 85% CD8). Peak timing came faster in the weaker secondary response, day 5 versus 15. Although most clonotypes did not, a small share appeared in both CD4 and CD8 compartments.

Germline V lookup: CDR1 MGHRA, CDR2 YSYEKL. The V gene lost 6 bases and the J gene lost 11 bases, with 16 bases spanning the gap. The CDR3 covers 12 residues. UMIs and a universal primer site were added when TCR cDNA was made by 5'RACE template switching. TCRdb re-derived calls from the 5' RACE reads in MiXCR, one entry per CDR3 protein. The repertoire has 300,000 to 400,000 distinct CDR3 sequences, 8.7% of them found once; the top ten carry more than 15%. This clonotype has just a few counts. Its antigen remains unidentified. The chain uses TRBV4-1 and TRBJ1-1; D may be TRBD1 (6 bases). The TCR sequence derives from a man between 18 and 29 years old who received the YFV17D yellow fever vaccine. The source material was PBMCs, sampled on the day of the first yellow fever vaccination. The CDR3 here is CASSKIQGAAFF. CDR3 nucleotides: TGCGCCAGCAGTAAGATACAGGGAGCCGCTTTCTTT.